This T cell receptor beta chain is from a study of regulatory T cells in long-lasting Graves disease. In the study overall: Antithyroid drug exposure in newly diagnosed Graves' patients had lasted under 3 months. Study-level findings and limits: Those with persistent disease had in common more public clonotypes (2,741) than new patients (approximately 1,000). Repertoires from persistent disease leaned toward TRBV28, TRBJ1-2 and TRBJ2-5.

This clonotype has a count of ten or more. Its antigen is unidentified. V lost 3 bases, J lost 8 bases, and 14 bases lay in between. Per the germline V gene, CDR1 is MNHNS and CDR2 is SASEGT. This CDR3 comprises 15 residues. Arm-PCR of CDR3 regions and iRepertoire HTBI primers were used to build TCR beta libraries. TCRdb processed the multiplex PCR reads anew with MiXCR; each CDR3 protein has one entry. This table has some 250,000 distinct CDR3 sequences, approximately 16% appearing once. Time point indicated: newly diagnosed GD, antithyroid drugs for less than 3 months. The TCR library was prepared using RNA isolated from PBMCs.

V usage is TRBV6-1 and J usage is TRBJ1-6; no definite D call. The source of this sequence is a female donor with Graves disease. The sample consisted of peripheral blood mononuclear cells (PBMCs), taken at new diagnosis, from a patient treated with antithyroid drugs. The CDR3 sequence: CASSERGVGHSPLHF. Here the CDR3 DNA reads TGTGCCAGCAGTGAGCGGGGTGTCGGTCATTCACCCCTCCACTTT.